These 2 T cell receptor beta chains share one sample of origin, sequenced in a study of blood T cells in healthy people across ages. The second PCR ran roughly 6 to 12 cycles with a sample-barcoded 5' primer and J-beta primers. MiXCR was run by TCRdb on the 5' RACE reads, yielding one entry per CDR3 protein. Of 1.5 million to 2 million distinct CDR3 sequences in the sample, 28% were seen once. Sequenced: blood. Source of these receptors: a woman aged 25 to 39 in good health.

This clonotype turned up a few times. In DNA form, the CDR3 reads TGTGCCAGCAGCTCTCACCAGGGGAACTATGGCTACACCTTC. Encoded protein: CASSSHQGNYGYTF. The chain uses TRBV7-2 and TRBJ1-2, with TRBD1 as a possible D gene (6 bases). The CDR3 runs 14 residues. Germline V gene lookup returns CDR1 SGHTA and CDR2 FQGNSA. The V end was cut by 4 bases, the J end by 2 bases, with 11 bases between.

This clonotype was recorded a few times. The chain combines TRBV20-1 with TRBJ1-2, with TRBD1 as a possible D gene (5 bases). The CDR3 loop spans 13 amino acids. The germline gives CDR1 DFQATT, CDR2 SNEGSKA (reference sequence). CDR3 loop: CSLKIGESGGYTF. The CDR3 DNA reads TGCAGCCTAAAGATAGGGGAATCTGGAGGCTACACCTTC.